This is a list of T cell receptor beta chains from one sample in a study of blood T cell repertoires in COVID-19. Clones were sequenced by immunoSEQ multiplex PCR, and TCRdb holds only the in-frame ones, with some missing. This table holds 330,000 or so clones, approximately 91% found once. Sequencing was done on a sample of PBMCs or T cells enriched from blood (not recorded which). Source of these receptors: a woman in her thirties who had been exposed to COVID-19. Each CDR3 is given with its conserved first and last residue. The order of the fields is J gene, D gene, clone size, V gene, CDR3 protein, CDR3 DNA. The D gene is left open where the match is weak. Clone size is not always given. Where it is, it says once, few, many or a class for expanded clones.

TRBJ1-2	TRBD1	-	TRBV2	CASSEQGVDYGYTF	TGTGCCAGCAGTGAGCAGGGGGTTGACTATGGCTACACCTTC
TRBJ1-6	-	-	TRBV14	CASSPLSSYNSPLHF	TGTGCCAGCAGCCCTCTGAGCTCCTATAATTCACCCCTCCACTTT
TRBJ2-1	TRBD1	-	TRBV20-1	CSASRTGQGAGEQFF	TGCAGTGCTAGTAGGACGGGACAGGGGGCAGGTGAGCAGTTCTTC
TRBJ2-7	TRBD1	-	TRBV10-1	CASSDPGTGGGEQYF	TGCGCCAGCAGTGACCCCGGGACAGGGGGAGGCGAGCAGTACTTC
TRBJ1-3	TRBD1	-	TRBV29-1	CSGTGEGSGNTIYF	TGCAGCGGGACAGGGGAAGGGTCTGGAAACACCATATATTTT
TRBJ2-7	-	few	TRBV11-2	CASSFREYGSYEQYF	TGTGCCAGCAGCTTCAGGGAATACGGCTCCTACGAGCAGTACTTC
TRBJ2-2	-	-	TRBV28	CASSFGGGTSGELFF	TGTGCCAGCAGTTTCGGGGGTGGGACTTCCGGGGAGCTGTTTTTT
TRBJ2-7	TRBD1	-	TRBV7-3	CASSQGDEQYF	TGTGCCAGCAGCCAGGGGGACGAGCAGTACTTC
TRBJ2-7	-	-	TRBV7-9	CASSPDWATSYEQYF	TGTGCCAGCAGTCCCGACTGGGCAACTAGTTACGAGCAGTACTTC
TRBJ2-3	-	-	TRBV11-2	CASSRGKDTQYF	TGTGCCAGCAGCCGAGGGAAAGATACGCAGTATTTT
TRBJ2-4	TRBD1	-	TRBV10-3	CAITSPRGQGSKNIQYF	TGTGCCATCACCTCCCCCCGGGGACAGGGGTCCAAAAACATTCAGTACTTC
TRBJ2-7	TRBD1	-	TRBV27	CASSPGAGGLYEQYF	TGTGCCAGCAGCCCCGGGGCAGGGGGCCTATACGAGCAGTACTTC
TRBJ2-7	TRBD2	-	TRBV19	CASSTRGRGSYEQYF	TGTGCCAGTAGTACTCGGGGGAGGGGCTCCTACGAGCAGTACTTC
TRBJ2-2	-	-	TRBV5-1	CASSLWEADGELFF	TGCGCCAGCAGCTTGTGGGAGGCGGACGGGGAGCTGTTTTTT
TRBJ1-1	TRBD1	-	TRBV6-6	CASSHPGQGYMNTEAFF	TGTGCCAGCAGTCACCCGGGACAGGGGTATATGAACACTGAAGCTTTCTTT
TRBJ1-6	TRBD1	-	TRBV28	CASSAQTGKYNSPLHF	TGTGCCAGCAGCGCCCAGACAGGGAAGTATAATTCACCCCTCCACTTT